The 30 T cell receptor beta chains below were found in one sample sequenced in a study of long-term antiretroviral therapy in people with HIV (dated by TCRdb to the early 2020s). The immunoSEQ hsTCRB v3.0 assay was used at survey level resolution for TRB variable region sequencing. TCRdb stores this immuneACCESS table with in-frame sequences only. Part of the clones is absent; in the studies checked, under half of the shortfall reflects unresolved V genes, and no reason is known for the rest. The sample data list some 40,000 clones, and 80% of these were observed just once. The ten top clones hold roughly 5% of the sample. The specimen was unsorted PBMCs, collected 1.5 years after starting antiretroviral therapy. The receptors originated from a man younger than 35 with HIV.

The genes are TRBV27 and TRBJ1-4; 7 nucleotides align to TRBD1. This CDR3 has 19 residues. CDR1 is MNHEY, CDR2 SMNVEV, per germline (reference sequence). After removal of 3 bases from V and 0 bases from J, the junction contained 13 bases not matched to a gene. CDR3 nucleotide sequence: TGTGCCAGCAGTTTCTTGCTCGCGGGACAGATTGCAACTAATGAAAAACTGTTTTTT. It codes for CASSFLLAGQIATNEKLFF.

The V and J genes are TRBV19 and TRBJ2-7; D gene uncertain. Germline CDR1 and CDR2: LNHDA and SQIVND (reference sequence). The CDR3 consists of 13 residues. Trimming removed 5 bases from V and 0 bases from J, with 8 bases in between. CDR3 nucleotides: TGTGCCAGTAGTGGGTTTGGCTCCTACGAGCAGTACTTC. The encoded protein is CASSGFGSYEQYF.

V is TRBV27 and J is TRBJ2-2; D unresolved. V gave up 7 bases and J gave up 4 bases, with 10 bases separating them. The CDR3 consists of 13 residues. The V gene's germline CDR1 is MNHEY and CDR2 SMNVEV (reference sequence). The DNA of the CDR3 is TGTGCCAGCACCCGGTTAGGCACCGGGGAGCTGTTTTTT. Amino acid sequence: CASTRLGTGELFF.

V and J are TRBV6-5 and TRBJ2-1, with D uncertain. The CDR3 runs 14 residues. V lost 2 bases to trimming and J lost 6 bases, with 11 bases between them. Germline lookup yields CDR1 MNHEY and CDR2 SVGAGI. CDR3 nucleotides: TGTGCCAGCAGTTACCAAAACAACCTCAATGAGCAGTTCTTC. Translated, it gives CASSYQNNLNEQFF.

This clone has only a few counts. J is TRBJ2-7 and V is TRBV5-4; no clear D gene. Germline values: CDR1 SGHNT, CDR2 YYREEE (reference sequence). The V end lost 4 bases, the J end lost 2 bases, and 19 bases lay between the germline ends. The CDR3 is 16 residues long. The CDR3 here is CASSQGPKENPYEQYF. The CDR3 region has the DNA TGTGCCAGCAGCCAAGGACCAAAGGAAAACCCCTACGAGCAGTACTTC.

The chain is built from TRBV4-3 and TRBJ1-1; D call uncertain. In germline, CDR1 is LGHNA, CDR2 YSLEER. The V end was cut by 0 bases, the J end by 1 base, with 6 bases between. This CDR3 is built from 14 residues. This CDR3 reads CASSQDRGNTEAFF. In DNA, the CDR3 is TGCGCCAGCAGCCAAGATCGGGGGAACACTGAAGCTTTCTTT.

This rearrangement joins TRBV5-8 to TRBJ2-1; perhaps TRBD2 as D (5 bases). Germline CDR1 SGHTS, CDR2 YDEGEE. V was clipped by 1 base and J by 1 base, with 9 bases between them. The CDR3 has 15 residues. CDR3 bases: TGTGCCAGCAGCTTGAACCGGGGTTCCTACAATGAGCAGTTCTTC. Encoded protein: CASSLNRGSYNEQFF.

The chain couples TRBV25-1 to TRBJ1-1; 8 bases agree with TRBD1. Germline values: CDR1 MGHDK, CDR2 SYGVNS. Trimming at V came to 8 bases and at J to 8 bases, leaving 7 bases not matched to a gene. This CDR3 region has 12 residues. The CDR3 DNA reads as TGTGCCAGCCGACAGGGGCGGCAAGAAGCTTTCTTT. Its translation: CASRQGRQEAFF.

The table lists this clone with a count of one. The chain links TRBV9 to TRBJ2-5; 9 positions agree with TRBD2. J lost 3 bases, V lost 0 bases, and 12 bases had no gene match. This CDR3 comprises 18 residues. Per germline, CDR1 SGDLS and CDR2 YYNGEE. DNA for the CDR3: TGTGCCAGCAGCGTAGCTATCCCCGCGGGAGGGATGGAAGAGACCCAGTACTTC. Its translation: CASSVAIPAGGMEETQYF.

This chain connects TRBV27 to TRBJ1-2; no reliable D call. CDR1 is MNHEY, CDR2 SMNVEV, per germline (reference sequence). CDR3 length: 13 residues. V lost 5 bases to trimming and J lost 6 bases, with 13 bases between them. The CDR3 sequence is CASSVVPQDGYTF. The CDR3 DNA sequence: TGTGCCAGCAGTGTTGTACCCCAAGATGGCTACACCTTC.

The chain recombines TRBV30 with TRBJ1-1; the match to TRBD1 covers 8 bases. Germline CDR1 reads GTSNPN; CDR2 reads SVGIG (reference sequence). Unmatched junction bases numbered 9, after V lost 2 bases and J lost 7 bases. The CDR3 sequence is 14 residues long. DNA for the CDR3: TGTGCCTGGAGTCCATCCGGACAGGGCCTTGAAGCTTTCTTT. Protein sequence: CAWSPSGQGLEAFF.

CDR3 bases: TGTGCCAGCAGCATTGCGACAGGGAGTGGAGGCTACACCTTC. Protein sequence: CASSIATGSGGYTF. V is TRBV7-8 and J is TRBJ1-2; 7 bases align to TRBD1. CDR3 size: 14 residues. Germline loops: CDR1 SGHVS, CDR2 FQNEAQ. V shed 5 bases, J shed 8 bases, and the junction held 11 bases outside the gene matches.

The gene calls are TRBV28 and TRBJ1-2; D may be TRBD1 (5 bases). Deletions cut 2 bases from V and 5 bases from J, with 9 bases between. The germline CDR1 and CDR2 sequences are MDHEN and SYDVKM. The CDR3 length is 13 residues. The CDR3 coding sequence is TGTGCCAGCAGTTTAAGTGACAGTTATGGCTACACCTTC. Translated: CASSLSDSYGYTF.

This clone was seen a handful of times. CDR3 residues: CASRSGQYGYTF. The DNA for the CDR3 is TGTGCCAGCAGATCCGGACAGTATGGCTACACCTTC. The J gene is TRBJ1-2, the V gene TRBV28; a weak D match, TRBD1 (6 bases). Germline-derived CDR1 and CDR2 are MDHEN and SYDVKM. Trimming took off 6 bases at V and 5 bases at J, with 10 bases between the two ends. The CDR3 covers 12 residues.

This clone was found a few times. The J gene is TRBJ1-1, the V gene TRBV28; TRBD1 matches 9 bases. CDR3 length equals 13 residues. Trimming took 10 bases from V and 2 from J; bases not matched to a gene: 5. CDR1 and CDR2 (germline): MDHEN, SYDVKM. Written as DNA, the CDR3 is TGTGCCACCACAGGGGGCCTTAACACTGAAGCTTTCTTT. Translating it yields CATTGGLNTEAFF.

The chain carries TRBV4-2 and TRBJ2-6; no reliable D call. V lost 0 bases, J lost 2 bases, and 11 bases lay in between. Germline CDR1 LGHNA, CDR2 YNFKEQ. This CDR3 has 17 amino acids. The CDR3 DNA is TGTGCCAGCAGCCAAGATGCCCGAACCCCTGGGGCCAACGTCCTGACTTTC. Its translation: CASSQDARTPGANVLTF.

This clone is a singleton in its sample. The gene calls are TRBV27 and TRBJ2-7; 7 bases are shared with TRBD2. This CDR3 comprises 12 residues. Germline V gene data show CDR1 as MNHEY and CDR2 as SMNVEV (reference sequence). The V segment lost 1 base and the J segment 6 bases; nucleotides outside the gene matches: 0. The CDR3 DNA follows: TGTGCCAGCAGTTTATGGGGGGGCGAGCAGTACTTC. Its protein is CASSLWGGEQYF.

This rearrangement joins TRBV28 to TRBJ1-4; no definite D call. V was trimmed by 2 bases and J by 5 bases, leaving 9 bases between them. The germline V gene has CDR1 MDHEN and CDR2 SYDVKM. The CDR3 is made up of 14 amino acids. CDR3 sequence (DNA): TGTGCCAGCAGTTTAATTGAAGGAAATGAAAAACTGTTTTTT. It codes for CASSLIEGNEKLFF.

The J gene is TRBJ2-7, the V gene TRBV6-5, with D tentatively TRBD1 (6 bases). Germline V lookup: CDR1 MNHEY, CDR2 SVGAGI. This CDR3 region has 11 residues. V lost 6 bases, J lost 11 bases, and 14 bases lay in between. CDR3 loop: CASRGLGAEYF. DNA for the CDR3: TGTGCCAGCAGAGGGTTGGGGGCCGAGTACTTC.

The rearrangement joins TRBV7-2 to TRBJ1-1, with unresolved D. V gave up 6 bases and J gave up 1 base, with 3 bases separating them. The length of the CDR3 is 11 residues. Germline V gene data show CDR1 as SGHTA and CDR2 as FQGNSA. CDR3 nucleotide sequence: TGTGCCAGCAGAGAGAACACTGAAGCTTTCTTT. Translating it yields CASRENTEAFF.

The CDR3 bases are TGTGCCAGCAGTTTTGGAGGCAGCCAGGGCACTGAGCCCCAGCATTTT. Translating it yields CASSFGGSQGTEPQHF. This chain joins TRBV28 and TRBJ1-5; D possibly corresponds to TRBD1 (5 bases). Germline loops: CDR1 MDHEN, CDR2 SYDVKM. Deletions cut 3 bases from V and 8 bases from J, with 20 bases between. The CDR3 runs 16 residues. Together with reference TRBV28 and TRBJ1-5, the CDR3 gives the full variable domain: DVKVTQSSRYLVKRTGEKVFLECVQDMDHENMFWYRQDPGLGLRLIYFSYDVKMKEKGDIPEGYSVSREKKERFSLILESASTNQTSMYLCASSFGGSQGTEPQHFGDGTRLSIL.

Of note for this clone: This may be a read error, as it is one base from a much larger clone. In the same sample, other DNA sequences code for this CDR3. The chain has TRBV29-1 and TRBJ2-7; the match to TRBD1 covers 10 bases. Looked up from germline, CDR1 is SQVTM and CDR2 is ANQGSEA. The CDR3 runs 14 residues. With 1 base clipped from V and 4 bases from J, the junction kept 4 bases outside the gene matches. This chain's CDR3 is CSVEVGDRGYEQYF. The CDR3 nucleotides are TGCAGCGTTGAAGTTGGGGACAGGGGATACGAGCAGTACTTC.

This sequence joins TRBV2 and TRBJ1-2; 9 bases are a match to TRBD1. The germline gives CDR1 SNHLY, CDR2 FYNNEI. The CDR3 is 12 residues long. The junction had 1 base not matched to a gene; V was cut back by 7 bases and J by 4 bases. The CDR3 reads CASKGQGYGYTF. The CDR3 DNA reads TGTGCCAGCAAGGGACAGGGCTATGGCTACACCTTC.

This clone was counted between two and nine times. The chain combines TRBV15 with TRBJ2-2; the D is unclear. CDR1 and CDR2 (germline): LNHNV, YYDKDF (reference sequence). The CDR3 has 14 amino acids. V was clipped by 8 bases and J by 3 bases, with 13 bases between them. The CDR3 is CATRVGSYTGELFF. Written as DNA, the CDR3 is TGTGCCACCCGGGTGGGCAGCTACACCGGGGAGCTGTTTTTT.

This sequence joins TRBV7-9 and TRBJ2-1; TRBD2 might be the D (5 bases). The V and J ends lost 3 bases and 5 bases respectively, with 8 bases between them. This CDR3 spans 13 amino acids. The germline CDR1 and CDR2 sequences are SEHNR and FQNEAQ (reference sequence). Here the CDR3 reads CASSLGVHNEQFF. CDR3 bases: TGTGCCAGCAGCTTGGGAGTTCACAATGAGCAGTTCTTC.

This clone was picked up a small number of times. J is TRBJ2-3 and V is TRBV7-9; 8 nucleotides agree with TRBD1. Per germline, CDR1 SEHNR and CDR2 FQNEAQ (reference sequence). V gave up 4 bases and J gave up 1 base; unmatched junction bases: 7. This CDR3 has 16 residues. CDR3 loop: CASSSRLDRGTDTQYF. As DNA, the CDR3 is TGTGCCAGCAGCTCCAGGCTGGACAGGGGCACAGATACGCAGTATTTT.

This chain connects TRBV4-3 to TRBJ2-7, with TRBD2 as a possible D gene (6 bases). CDR1 and CDR2 (germline): LGHNA, YSLEER. The CDR3 has 15 amino acids. The V gene lost 1 base and the J gene lost 7 bases, with 17 bases spanning the gap. The CDR3 DNA reads TGCGCCAGCAGCCAAGCCTTAGGGAGGTCGGGGGAGCAGTACTTC. The encoded protein is CASSQALGRSGEQYF.

The rearrangement uses TRBV28 and TRBJ1-5; 9 bases match TRBD1. Trimming at V came to 6 bases and at J to 0 bases, leaving 9 bases not matched to a gene. This CDR3 is 17 amino acids long. Looked up from germline, CDR1 is MDHEN and CDR2 is SYDVKM. CDR3 nucleotides: TGTGCCAGCAGCTCCCCCCTGGACAGGGGTAGCAATCAGCCCCAGCATTTT. Translation: CASSSPLDRGSNQPQHF.

The chain recombines TRBV5-6 with TRBJ1-5; 8 nucleotides line up with TRBD1. The germline CDR1 and CDR2 sequences are SGHDT and YYEEEE. The CDR3 totals 13 residues. Trimming at V came to 2 bases and at J to 8 bases, leaving 3 bases not matched to a gene. This CDR3 reads CASSFMTGEPQHF. The CDR3 DNA follows: TGTGCCAGCAGCTTTATGACAGGGGAGCCCCAGCATTTT. The complete variable domain, with remaining parts taken from reference TRBV5-6 and TRBJ1-5, reads DAGVTQSPTHLIKTRGQQVTLRCSPKSGHDTVSWYQQALGQGPQFIFQYYEEEERQRGNFPDRFSGHQFPNYSSELNVNALLLGDSALYLCASSFMTGEPQHFGDGTRLSIL.

V is TRBV18 and J is TRBJ1-2, with 10 bases aligning to TRBD1. Looked up from germline, CDR1 is KGHSH and CDR2 is LQKENI. The CDR3 covers 14 residues. Losses at the gene ends were 3 bases for V and 6 bases for J; bases not matched to a gene: 4. In DNA form, the CDR3 reads TGTGCCAGCTCACCGGGACAGGGGCTACATGGCTACACCTTC. It specifies CASSPGQGLHGYTF. Combining the CDR3 with reference TRBV18 and TRBJ1-2 gives the whole variable domain NAGVMQNPRHLVRRRGQEARLRCSPMKGHSHVYWYRQLPEEGLKFMVYLQKENIIDESGMPKERFSAEFPKEGPSILRIQQVVRGDSAAYFCASSPGQGLHGYTFGSGTRLTVV.